This T cell receptor beta chain was obtained from a study of blood T cell repertoires in COVID-19. In the study overall: In each case, the material was cDNA or gDNA derived from T cells, B-cell-depleted T cells, or PBMCs.

Assay: immunoSEQ multiplex PCR; the TCRdb copy retains only in-frame clones and omits some. Of 490,000 or so clones listed, approximately 86% are singletons. Those enrolled, adults aged roughly 18 to 95 years, came from some 25 US areas. Before being deemed recovered, Cohort 3 donors had two negative PCRs, clearance, or symptom resolution. CDR3 length: 13 residues. V dropped 6 bases and J dropped 5 bases, with 10 bases sitting between them. Germline CDR1 MNHEY, CDR2 SMNVEV (reference sequence). The origin of this receptor is a woman aged 55-69 years who had recovered from COVID-19. V usage is TRBV27 and J usage is TRBJ2-2; tentatively, D is TRBD1 (5 bases). Sequenced: PBMCs or T cells enriched from blood (not recorded which). CDR3 residues: CASRTRQTGELFF. In DNA, the CDR3 is TGTGCCAGCAGAACAAGACAGACCGGGGAGCTGTTTTTT.